This T cell receptor (beta chain) originates from a study of Siglec-9 on CD8 T cells in melanoma. Study-wide results and caveats: Siglec-9 reportedly marks and regulates an effector memory CD8+ T-cell subset apparently accumulating in melanoma tumors.

The germline CDR1 and CDR2 sequences are MNHEY and SMNVEV (reference sequence). The CDR3 loop spans 14 amino acids. Trimming pared 4 bases from V and 3 bases from J, leaving 13 bases between. As to this clone: Its antigen is unidentified.

Assay: immunoSEQ multiplex PCR; the TCRdb copy retains only in-frame clones and omits some. Among around 39,000 clones, about four fifths were seen once, and the ten largest hold about 1.8%. This receptor was taken from a human donor in good health. The chain carries TRBV27 and TRBJ2-7, with D perhaps TRBD1 or TRBD2 (5 bases each). Source material: Siglec-9- CD8+ T cells sorted from blood. Here the CDR3 reads CASSSFGANYEQYF. DNA for the CDR3: TGTGCCAGCAGTTCCTTCGGGGCCAACTACGAGCAGTACTTC.